This T cell receptor beta chain originates from a study of technical replicates of blood from a few donors. V was pared by 6 bases and J by 7 bases, with 13 bases of the junction left unmatched. Germline V CDR1 and CDR2: MRHNA, SNTAGT. CDR3 length: 16 amino acids. TCRdb's copy holds only in-frame clones and misses some; the assay was immunoSEQ multiplex PCR. The sample has 40,000 to 55,000 clones, 90% to 96% seen once. Sequencing was carried out using T cells isolated from PBMCs. The chain carries TRBV6-4 and TRBJ2-1, with 9 positions matching TRBD2. This sequence originates from a human donor in good health. CDR3 nucleotide sequence: TGTGCCAGCAGGCCCGGGGTAGCGGGAGAAGGAAATGAGCAGTTCTTC. This encodes CASRPGVAGEGNEQFF.